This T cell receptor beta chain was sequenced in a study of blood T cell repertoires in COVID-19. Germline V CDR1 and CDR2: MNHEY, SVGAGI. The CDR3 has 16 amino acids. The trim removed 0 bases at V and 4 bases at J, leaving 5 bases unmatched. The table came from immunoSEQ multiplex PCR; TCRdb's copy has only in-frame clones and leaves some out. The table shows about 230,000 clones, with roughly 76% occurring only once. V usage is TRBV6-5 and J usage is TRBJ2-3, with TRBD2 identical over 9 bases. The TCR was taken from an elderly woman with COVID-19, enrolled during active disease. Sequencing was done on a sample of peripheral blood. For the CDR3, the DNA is TGTGCCAGCAGTTACTCGGAAGCGGGAGGTGCAGATACGCAGTATTTT. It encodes CASSYSEAGGADTQYF.